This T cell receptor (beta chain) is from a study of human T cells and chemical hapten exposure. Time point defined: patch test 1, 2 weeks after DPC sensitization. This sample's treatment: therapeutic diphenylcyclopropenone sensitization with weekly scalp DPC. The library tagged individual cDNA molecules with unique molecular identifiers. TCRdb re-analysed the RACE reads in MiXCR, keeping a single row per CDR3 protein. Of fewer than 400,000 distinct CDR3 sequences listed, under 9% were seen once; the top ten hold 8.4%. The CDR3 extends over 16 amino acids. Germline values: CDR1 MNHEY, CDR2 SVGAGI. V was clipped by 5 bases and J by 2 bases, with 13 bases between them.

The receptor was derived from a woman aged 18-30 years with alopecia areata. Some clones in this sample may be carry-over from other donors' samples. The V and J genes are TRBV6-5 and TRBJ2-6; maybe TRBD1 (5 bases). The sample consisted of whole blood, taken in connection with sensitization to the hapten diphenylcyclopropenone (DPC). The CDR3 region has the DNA TGTGCCAGCAGTAACCCAGGGTTACCTGGGGCCAACGTCCTGACTTTC. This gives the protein CASSNPGLPGANVLTF.